The next 17 T cell receptor beta chains were all read from a single sample in a study of blood T cell repertoires in COVID-19. Data came from immunoSEQ multiplex PCR; TCRdb stores just in-frame clones and leaves some out. The table has about 190,000 clones, more than 75% seen once. The source material was peripheral blood. The source of these receptors is a human donor in a cohort sampled during active COVID-19.

This rearrangement joins TRBV6-5 to TRBJ2-2, with 9 bases matching TRBD2. After removal of 4 bases from V and 4 bases from J, the junction contained 4 bases not matched to a gene. CDR1 and CDR2 from the germline V gene are MNHEY and SVGAGI. This CDR3 comprises 15 residues. The CDR3 is CASSSSGAVTGELFF. CDR3 nucleotide sequence: TGTGCCAGCAGTTCTAGCGGGGCAGTCACCGGGGAGCTGTTTTTT.

The sample holds a few counts of this clone. The chain is built from TRBV7-6 and TRBJ2-7; D is possibly TRBD1 (5 bases). In germline, CDR1 is SGHVS, CDR2 FNYEAQ. The CDR3 has 13 residues. Deletions cut 5 bases from V and 6 bases from J, with 14 bases between. The CDR3 region has the DNA TGTGCCAGCAGCCATGGACAAATCGGCGAGCAGTACTTC. Protein: CASSHGQIGEQYF.

The chain recombines TRBV5-1 with TRBJ2-5, with 7 bases aligning to TRBD1. Trimming cost V 4 bases and J 1 base; bases outside gene matches: 4. The germline V gene encodes CDR1 SGHRS and CDR2 YFSETQ. CDR3 length: 14 amino acids. Written as DNA, the CDR3 is TGCGCCAGCAGCGTAACAGGGGTCCAAGAGACCCAGTACTTC. It specifies CASSVTGVQETQYF.

The chain joins TRBV7-8 to TRBJ2-1; 8 nucleotides agree with TRBD1. CDR1 and CDR2 (germline): SGHVS, FQNEAQ. This CDR3 contains 15 residues. Trimming at V came to 5 bases and at J to 6 bases, leaving 9 bases not matched to a gene. The CDR3 reads CASSPTGTGTNEQFF. Here the CDR3 DNA reads TGTGCCAGCAGCCCGACCGGGACAGGCACCAATGAGCAGTTCTTC.

CDR3 DNA sequence: TGTGCCAGCAGTTTACGGACTAGCGGGCTTTCTAGCACAGATACGCAGTATTTT. This encodes CASSLRTSGLSSTDTQYF. The rearrangement links TRBV27 to TRBJ2-3; 11 nucleotides agree with TRBD2. V shed 2 bases, J shed 0 bases, and the junction held 7 bases outside the gene matches. CDR3 length: 18 residues. The germline gives CDR1 MNHEY, CDR2 SMNVEV (reference sequence).

The chain combines TRBV27 with TRBJ1-5; 8 nucleotides line up with TRBD1. Looked up from germline, CDR1 is MNHEY and CDR2 is SMNVEV (reference sequence). With 1 base clipped from V and 1 base from J, the junction kept 6 bases outside the gene matches. CDR3 length: 17 residues. The CDR3 sequence: CASSLFGTGLSNQPQHF. The CDR3 DNA reads as TGTGCCAGCAGTTTATTTGGGACAGGACTAAGCAATCAGCCCCAGCATTTT.

The CDR3 bases are TGTGCCAGCAGCTTAGTACCAGGGCAGCAGTACTTC. Amino acid sequence: CASSLVPGQQYF. The genes are TRBV7-4 and TRBJ2-7, with D tentatively TRBD1 (5 bases). This CDR3 region has 12 residues. Germline-derived CDR1 and CDR2 are SGHVT and SQSDAQ. Trimming shortened V by 1 base and J by 8 bases, and 9 bases separated the two germline ends.

This chain uses TRBV7-8 with TRBJ2-4; 7 nucleotides align to TRBD1. The V and J ends lost 6 bases and 6 bases, in that order; junction bases with no gene match: 11. The CDR3 has 15 amino acids. Germline values: CDR1 SGHVS, CDR2 FQNEAQ. DNA for the CDR3: TGTGCCAGCAGGACCGGACAGGCTGGGGGAAACATTCAGTACTTC. Amino acid sequence: CASRTGQAGGNIQYF.

The rearrangement joins TRBV7-9 to TRBJ2-1, with D possibly TRBD2 on 7 matching bases. Looked up from germline, CDR1 is SEHNR and CDR2 is FQNEAQ (reference sequence). The CDR3 extends over 16 amino acids. The V end was cut by 8 bases, the J end by 2 bases, with 19 bases between. CDR3 coding DNA: TGTGCCAGCGCGGGGGCAATCGGACCCACCTACAATGAGCAGTTCTTC. It encodes CASAGAIGPTYNEQFF.

The rearrangement links TRBV5-1 to TRBJ1-3; 9 bases match TRBD1. The J segment lost 8 bases and the V segment lost 4 bases, leaving 7 bases of the junction unmatched. Germline CDR1 SGHRS, CDR2 YFSETQ. The CDR3 spans 14 residues. The CDR3 spells CASSPGTGQDTIYF. The CDR3 DNA reads TGCGCCAGCAGCCCAGGGACAGGGCAGGACACCATATATTTT.

The V gene is TRBV6-5, the J gene TRBJ2-7; no clear D. Germline lookup yields CDR1 MNHEY and CDR2 SVGAGI. CDR3 length: 11 amino acids. Trimming cost V 6 bases and J 4 bases, with 7 bases left between them. CDR3 protein: CASRSVYEQYF. The CDR3 DNA is TGTGCCAGCAGGTCTGTTTACGAGCAGTACTTC.

The chain is built from TRBV18 and TRBJ1-1; 8 bases are shared with TRBD1. After removal of 3 bases from V and 1 base from J, the junction contained 4 bases not matched to a gene. Per germline, CDR1 KGHSH and CDR2 LQKENI. This CDR3 has 15 residues. CDR3 sequence (DNA): TGTGCCAGCTCACCTTCGGGACAGGAGAACACTGAAGCTTTCTTT. This encodes CASSPSGQENTEAFF.

The chain combines TRBV6-2 or TRBV6-3 with TRBJ2-3; D is unclear. Between the trimmed V and J ends, which lost 0 bases and 5 bases, there was a span of 9 bases. Germline CDR1 MNHEY, CDR2 SVGEGT. CDR3 size: 14 residues. Here the CDR3 DNA reads TGTGCCAGCAGTTACTCGAATCGGGTAGATACGCAGTATTTT. Encoded protein: CASSYSNRVDTQYF.

This chain joins TRBV15 and TRBJ1-6, with 10 bases identical to TRBD1. This CDR3 region has 16 residues. V lost 1 base to trimming and J lost 9 bases; unmatched junction nucleotides: 6. Per germline, CDR1 LNHNV and CDR2 YYDKDF (reference sequence). The CDR3 reads CATSRGLGTGVSPLHF. CDR3 nucleotides: TGTGCCACCAGCAGAGGCCTCGGGACAGGGGTTTCACCCCTCCACTTT.

V and J are TRBV27 and TRBJ1-1, with D unresolved. There are 14 residues in the CDR3. Trimming shortened V by 4 bases and J by 0 bases, and 9 bases separated the two germline ends. Germline V CDR1 and CDR2: MNHEY, SMNVEV (reference sequence). In nucleotides, the CDR3 is TGTGCCAGCAGTTCGAGACACTTGAACACTGAAGCTTTCTTT. It yields the protein CASSSRHLNTEAFF.

The CDR3 here is CASSWMTSGGAFDDEQYF. The CDR3 DNA follows: TGTGCCAGCAGCTGGATGACTAGCGGGGGGGCCTTCGATGACGAGCAGTACTTC. The V call is TRBV5-6, the J call TRBJ2-7; 14 bases are a match to TRBD2. Germline values: CDR1 SGHDT, CDR2 YYEEEE. V lost 3 bases, J lost 5 bases, and 13 bases stayed unmatched. The CDR3 sequence is 18 residues long.

The J gene is TRBJ2-3, the V gene TRBV12-2; TRBD2 reflects the table's D call only, with no check against the DNA. TRBV12-2 is a pseudogene. The length of the CDR3 is 21 residues. The DNA of the CDR3 is TGTGCAAGTCGCTTAGCTCCTGAAACCCCTAAGCGGGACTTCAGCACAGATACGCAGTATTTT. Its protein is CASRLAPETPKRDFSTDTQYF.